Listed below are T cell receptor beta chains from one sample, sequenced in a study of graft-versus-host responses after intestinal transplantation. Their cognate antigens are unknown. TCRdb's copy holds only in-frame clones and misses some; the assay was immunoSEQ multiplex PCR. This sample has some 97,000 clones, with less than 90% found just once. The material was unstimulated CD4+ T cells sorted from spleen or lymph node cells, obtained before transplant. These TCRs come from a human donor who was the organ donor for an intestinal transplant. The CDR3 runs from the conserved cysteine through the conserved F or W. The D gene is left open where the match is weak. The size of a clone is reported for some rows only, either as once, few or many, or as a class for expanded clones.

TRBV18	TRBJ1-5	NA	NA	CASSPETSNQPQHF	TGTGCCAGCTCACCCGAGACCAGCAATCAGCCCCAGCATTTT
TRBV11-2	TRBJ1-2	NA	NA	CASSLIQAVYGYTF	TGTGCCAGCAGCCTGATCCAAGCAGTCTATGGCTACACCTTC
TRBV10-3	TRBJ1-3	NA	TRBD1	CAITPRNSGQAGNTIYF	TGTGCCATCACGCCCCGAAATTCGGGACAGGCCGGAAACACCATATATTTT
TRBV28	TRBJ1-6	few	TRBD1	CASSFDRGSPLHF	TGTGCCAGCAGTTTTGACAGGGGATCACCCCTCCACTTT
TRBV6-6	TRBJ2-4	NA	NA	CASSLSGLAKNIQYF	TGTGCCAGCAGCCTTAGCGGCCTAGCCAAAAACATTCAGTACTTC
TRBV27	TRBJ1-2	NA	TRBD1	CASSFYPGQGNYGYTF	TGTGCCAGCAGTTTCTACCCGGGACAGGGAAACTATGGCTACACCTTC
TRBV11-3	TRBJ2-3	NA	NA	CASSLLASADTQYF	TGTGCCAGCAGCTTATTGGCTAGCGCAGATACGCAGTATTTT
TRBV6-4	TRBJ2-3	NA	TRBD2	CASSDGTSPTDTQYF	TGTGCCAGCAGTGACGGGACTAGCCCCACAGATACGCAGTATTTT
TRBV4-1	TRBJ1-1	NA	NA	CASSSLYRAEAFF	TGCGCCAGCAGCTCCTTATACAGGGCTGAAGCTTTCTTT
TRBV5-4	TRBJ2-3	NA	NA	CASRQGGGAGSSDTQYF	TGTGCCAGCAGGCAAGGCGGGGGCGCTGGCTCCTCCGATACGCAGTATTTT
TRBV7-9	TRBJ2-5	NA	TRBD2	CASSSWTSGGQETQYF	TGTGCCAGCAGCTCATGGACTAGCGGGGGGCAAGAGACCCAGTACTTC
TRBV7-2	TRBJ1-2	NA	NA	CASSQEGGYTF	TGTGCCAGCAGCCAGGAGGGAGGCTACACCTTC
TRBV28	TRBJ2-7	NA	NA	CASSLWDILSYEQYF	TGTGCCAGCAGTTTATGGGACATCTTATCCTACGAGCAGTACTTC
TRBV7-8	TRBJ2-7	NA	NA	CASSPPGTLTYEQYF	TGTGCCAGCAGCCCCCCCGGGACTTTAACCTACGAGCAGTACTTC
TRBV7-9	TRBJ1-5	NA	NA	CASSLGSGVGNQPQHF	TGTGCCAGCAGCTTAGGGTCGGGGGTCGGCAATCAGCCCCAGCATTTT
TRBV2	TRBJ2-7	NA	NA	CASSASGRHEQYF	TGTGCCAGCAGCGCGTCGGGACGGCACGAGCAGTACTTC
TRBV18	TRBJ2-3	NA	TRBD2	CASSLAGGPGDTQYF	TGTGCCAGCTCCCTAGCGGGGGGGCCCGGGGATACGCAGTATTTT
TRBV30	TRBJ1-3	once	NA	CACLRGLISGNTIYF	TGTGCCTGCCTACGGGGTCTCATTTCTGGAAACACCATATATTTT
TRBV28	TRBJ2-7	NA	TRBD1	CASRGQGAYEQYF	TGTGCCAGCAGGGGACAGGGGGCCTACGAGCAGTACTTC
TRBV4-2	TRBJ2-5	NA	NA	CASSQDLLGPETQYF	TGTGCCAGCAGCCAAGATCTGTTGGGGCCGGAGACCCAGTACTTC
TRBV18	TRBJ1-1	NA	NA	CASSPTTTNTEAFF	TGTGCCAGCTCACCAACAACTACAAACACTGAAGCTTTCTTT
TRBV28	TRBJ2-6	NA	TRBD1	CASSSGTGNSGANVLTF	TGTGCCAGCAGTAGCGGGACAGGGAACTCTGGGGCCAACGTCCTGACTTTC
TRBV2	TRBJ2-2	NA	TRBD2	CASQSPGGRNTGELFF	TGTGCCAGCCAATCACCGGGGGGGAGGAACACCGGGGAGCTGTTTTTT
TRBV6-6	TRBJ2-7	NA	NA	CASTTADRTKGEQYF	TGTGCCAGCACCACCGCGGACAGGACTAAGGGGGAGCAGTACTTC
TRBV11-2	TRBJ2-6	NA	NA	CASSLDGPGANVLTF	TGTGCCAGCAGCTTAGACGGGCCTGGGGCCAACGTCCTGACTTTC
TRBV10-2	TRBJ1-1	NA	NA	CASSEDTVGGKRSEAFF	TGCGCCAGCAGTGAGGACACTGTGGGGGGTAAGAGATCTGAAGCTTTCTTT
TRBV19	TRBJ1-2	once	NA	CASSRSQGRTPTLLF	TGTGCCAGTAGTAGGTCACAGGGCCGTACGCCCACCTTACTCTTC
TRBV6-5	TRBJ2-2	NA	TRBD1	CASRQDRVNTGELFF	TGTGCCAGCAGACAGGACAGGGTAAACACCGGGGAGCTGTTTTTT
TRBV6-5	TRBJ2-6	NA	NA	CASRRTGGEANVLTF	TGTGCCAGCAGGCGGACCGGTGGAGAGGCCAACGTCCTGACTTTC
TRBV10-3	TRBJ2-5	few	NA	CAISESRETQYF	TGTGCCATCAGTGAGTCTCGGGAGACCCAGTACTTC
TRBV9	TRBJ2-5	once	NA	CASSVGAWETQYF	TGTGCCAGCAGCGTAGGCGCGTGGGAGACCCAGTACTTC
TRBV6-1	TRBJ1-5	once	NA	CASSENSGPTYSNQPQHF	TGTGCCAGCAGTGAAAATAGCGGTCCTACTTATAGCAATCAGCCCCAGCATTTT
TRBV28	TRBJ1-1	few	NA	CASSLSAFPEAFF	TGTGCCAGCAGTTTATCTGCCTTCCCTGAAGCTTTCTTT
TRBV5-6	TRBJ1-5	NA	TRBD1	CASSLKGGQGAQPQHF	TGTGCCAGCAGCTTGAAAGGGGGACAGGGGGCTCAGCCCCAGCATTTT
TRBV5-6	TRBJ2-4	NA	NA	CASSLGRLAKNIQYF	TGTGCCAGCAGTTTGGGCCGGTTAGCCAAAAACATTCAGTACTTC
TRBV19	TRBJ2-7	once	NA	CASRAAGTFPNEQYF	TGTGCCAGCAGAGCCGCAGGGACATTCCCCAACGAGCAGTACTTC
TRBV9	TRBJ1-2	NA	NA	CASSGGAFYGYTF	TGTGCCAGCAGCGGGGGGGCCTTTTATGGCTACACCTTC
TRBV18	TRBJ1-4	NA	NA	CASSRGATNEKLFF	TGTGCCAGCTCCCGGGGAGCAACTAATGAAAAACTGTTTTTT
TRBV2	TRBJ2-2	NA	NA	CASRSGTANTGELFF	TGTGCCAGCAGGTCCGGGACGGCGAACACCGGGGAGCTGTTTTTT
TRBV27	TRBJ1-1	NA	NA	CASSSTGRMNTEAFF	TGTGCCAGCAGTTCCACAGGGAGGATGAACACTGAAGCTTTCTTT
TRBV6-1	TRBJ1-5	few	NA	CASSASGGASNQPQHF	TGTGCCAGCAGTGCCTCGGGAGGGGCGAGCAATCAGCCCCAGCATTTT
TRBV19	TRBJ2-2	NA	NA	CASSIGGGHGELFF	TGTGCCAGTAGTATAGGAGGGGGGCACGGGGAGCTGTTTTTT
TRBV6-1	TRBJ2-7	NA	TRBD1	CASRDRVSYEQYF	TGTGCCAGCAGGGACAGGGTCTCCTACGAGCAGTACTTC
TRBV20-1	TRBJ2-2	once	NA	CSATTGGELFF	TGCAGTGCTACGACCGGCGGGGAGCTGTTTTTT
TRBV29-1	TRBJ1-4	NA	NA	CSVGLRTNEKLFF	TGCAGCGTTGGGTTGAGGACTAATGAAAAACTGTTTTTT
TRBV7-7	TRBJ2-2	NA	NA	CASSPTWTGELFF	TGTGCCAGCAGCCCGACTTGGACCGGGGAGCTGTTTTTT
TRBV28	TRBJ1-2	NA	NA	CASSIPPGLGKGGYTF	TGTGCCAGCAGTATCCCCCCGGGACTAGGTAAAGGTGGCTACACCTTC
TRBV4-1	TRBJ1-3	NA	NA	CASTPPSSGNTIYF	TGCGCCAGCACACCGCCGAGCTCTGGAAACACCATATATTTT
TRBV11-2	TRBJ2-2	NA	NA	CASSPSPPGELFF	TGTGCCAGCAGCCCTAGTCCCCCCGGGGAGCTGTTTTTT
TRBV19	TRBJ1-5	few	NA	CASRRGPGEGSNQPQHF	TGTGCCAGTAGGCGCGGCCCAGGGGAGGGTAGCAATCAGCCCCAGCATTTT
TRBV19	TRBJ1-4	NA	TRBD1	CASTHTGEDEKLFF	TGTGCCAGTACCCACACAGGGGAGGACGAAAAACTGTTTTTT
TRBV6-1	TRBJ1-2	NA	NA	CASSPFYSGNYGYTF	TGTGCCAGCAGTCCGTTTTATTCGGGGAACTATGGCTACACCTTC
TRBV5-1	TRBJ2-1	NA	TRBD1	CASSLLAGQVYNEQFF	TGCGCCAGCAGTTTGTTGGCGGGACAGGTCTACAATGAGCAGTTCTTC
TRBV5-1	TRBJ1-2	NA	NA	CASSPDIANYGYTF	TGCGCCAGCAGCCCGGACATAGCTAACTATGGCTACACCTTC
TRBV10-3	TRBJ1-6	once	NA	CAILPSLGSPLHF	TGTGCCATCCTCCCATCCCTGGGATCACCCCTCCACTTT